The 5 T cell receptor beta chains below all came from one sample that was sequenced in a study of blood T cell repertoires in COVID-19. The method was immunoSEQ multiplex PCR; TCRdb's version includes in-frame clones alone and lacks a portion of them. Of about 130,000 clones listed, around 89% are singletons. Sequencing was done on a sample of peripheral blood. The source of these receptors is a man in his fifties or sixties with COVID-19, enrolled during active disease.

This clone has a single count. The V gene is TRBV5-4, the J gene TRBJ1-1; 8 nucleotides match TRBD1. Germline V CDR1 and CDR2: SGHNT, YYREEE (reference sequence). The J segment lost 7 bases and the V segment lost 2 bases, leaving 4 bases of the junction unmatched. The CDR3 contains 13 residues. The DNA of the CDR3 is TGTGCCAGCAGCTTCGGACAGGGCCTTGAAGCTTTCTTT. Translation gives CASSFGQGLEAFF.

The chain uses TRBV14 and TRBJ1-2, with D unclear. Germline V gives CDR1 SGHDN, CDR2 FVKESK. V shed 1 base and J shed 7 bases, with 10 bases lying between them. This CDR3 is 13 amino acids long. This CDR3 is CASSQGGSGGYTF. CDR3 in DNA: TGTGCCAGCAGCCAAGGAGGGAGCGGTGGCTACACCTTC. The whole variable domain, remainder taken from reference TRBV14 and TRBJ1-2, is EAGVTQFPSHSVIEKGQTVTLRCDPISGHDNLYWYRRVMGKEIKFLLHFVKESKQDESGMPNNRFLAERTGGTYSTLKVQPAELEDSGVYFCASSQGGSGGYTFGSGTRLTVV.

Remarks on this clone: The junction shows a germline mismatch at one end, possibly a read error. This chain links TRBV12-3 or TRBV12-4 with TRBJ2-5; D gene ambiguous. There are 10 residues in the CDR3. The CDR3 loop reads CASGQGTQYF. CDR3 sequence (DNA): TGTGCCAGCGGGCAAGGGACCCAGTACTTC.

This clone showed up just once. This chain links TRBV19 with TRBJ1-1; TRBD1 matches 7 bases. J lost 0 bases, V lost 5 bases, and 9 bases had no gene match. Per germline, CDR1 LNHDA and CDR2 SQIVND (reference sequence). CDR3 length: 16 residues. CDR3 bases: TGTGCCAGTAGTCGGGGACAGCAAATCATGAACACTGAAGCTTTCTTT. Protein sequence: CASSRGQQIMNTEAFF. Complete variable domain (other parts from reference TRBV19 and TRBJ1-1): DGGITQSPKYLFRKEGQNVTLSCEQNLNHDAMYWYRQDPGQGLRLIYYSQIVNDFQKGDIAEGYSVSREKKESFPLTVTSAQKNPTAFYLCASSRGQQIMNTEAFFGQGTRLTVV.

J is TRBJ1-3 and V is TRBV9; no reliable D call. Between the trimmed V and J ends, which lost 1 base and 4 bases, there was a span of 9 bases. The germline V gene encodes CDR1 SGDLS and CDR2 YYNGEE. This CDR3 has 14 amino acids. CDR3 sequence: CASSVTSGGNTIYF. The CDR3 region has the DNA TGTGCCAGCAGCGTAACTTCAGGAGGAAACACCATATATTTT.